This T cell receptor (beta chain) was obtained from a study of T cell changes during pregnancy in multiple sclerosis. Using immunoSEQ multiplex PCR, the repertoire was profiled, and TCRdb retains in-frame clones only, with some absent. Found here are around 35,000 clones, just over 90% of them singletons; the top ten hold about 10%. V was trimmed by 1 base and J by 6 bases, leaving 15 bases between them. In germline, CDR1 is MNHNS, CDR2 SASEGT. The CDR3 consists of 15 residues. The starting material was CD8+ T cells from peripheral blood mononuclear cells, obtained before pregnancy. The chain links TRBV6-1 to TRBJ1-2, with D unresolved. This TCR came from a female donor with multiple sclerosis, enrolled in a pregnancy study. The CDR3 spells CASSEVTGGWDGYTF. In DNA form, the CDR3 reads TGTGCCAGCAGTGAAGTGACGGGTGGCTGGGATGGCTACACCTTC.